Sequencing of this TCR beta chain was carried out in a study of OX40 agonist ivuxolimab in advanced cancers. Looking at the study overall: Three patients, one with hepatocellular carcinoma and two with cutaneous melanoma, achieved partial responses.

As for this clone: Its antigen is undetermined.

Germline CDR1 reads GTSNPN; CDR2 reads SVGIG (reference sequence). The ends were cut back, 7 bases at V and 9 bases at J, with 18 bases in the middle. The CDR3 covers 13 residues. Findings of the study overall: Averaging showed that CD8+ T cells had more expanded clones than CD4+ did. Among the lowest peripheral clonal expansion occurred in 0.1-3.0 mg/kg partial responders.

Cycle 7 day 1, cycle 4 day 1, and baseline were the timepoints at which blood was sampled. Sequenced by immunoSEQ multiplex PCR; TCRdb stores in-frame clones only, minus some. The top ten hold 8.4% of the sample, which has about 83,000 clones, about 90% seen once. The sample consisted of CD4+ or CD8+ T cells sorted from blood, taken in a trial of the OX40 agonist ivuxolimab. The sequence derives from an adult with an advanced solid tumor such as melanoma, head and neck, liver or kidney cancer. V is TRBV30 and J is TRBJ2-2; D is possibly TRBD1 (6 bases). The CDR3 DNA sequence: TGTGCCTCCCCACAGGGAGCTTCGTGGGAGCTGTTTTTT. Encoded protein: CASPQGASWELFF. The variable domain in full, completed from reference TRBV30 and TRBJ2-2, reads SQTIHQWPATLVQPVGSPLSLECTVEGTSNPNLYWYRQAAGRGLQLLFYSVGIGQISSEVPQNLSASRPQDRQFILSSKKLLLSDSGFYLCASPQGASWELFFGEGSRLTVL.